This T cell receptor (beta chain) was captured by sequencing in a study of Graves' ophthalmopathy and Graves' hyperthyroidism. Study details: Untreated patients at initial diagnosis provided peripheral blood. Study-wide points: For predicting ophthalmopathy progression, the model had roughly 70% sensitivity and 72.22% specificity. Appearing in blood as well were most expanded thyroid clonotypes above 0.001 frequency.

PBMCs came from more than 7.5 ml of fresh peripheral blood. This clonotype was seen ten or more times. Its target is not known. There are 14 residues in the CDR3. CDR1 and CDR2 (germline): MNHEY, SVGAGI. V was clipped by 2 bases and J by 5 bases, with 10 bases between them. The authors amplified TCR beta CDR3 regions, and they did so from RNA transcripts for repertoire sequencing. The first round was an RT-PCR with HTBI primers, and the second round was a multiplex PCR. MiXCR, run by TCRdb on the multiplex PCR reads, gives a single entry per CDR3 protein. The table shows fewer than 250,000 distinct CDR3 sequences, with around 28% occurring only once.

Sequenced material: peripheral blood. The chain carries TRBV6-5 and TRBJ1-5; TRBD1 might be the D (5 bases). The source of this sequence is a man aged 50-59 years with Graves' ophthalmopathy. The CDR3 DNA reads TGTGCCAGCAGTTACGGGCAGGGACATCAGCCCCAGCATTTT. Protein sequence: CASSYGQGHQPQHF.